These 28 T cell receptor beta chains were sequenced from one sample in a study of T cells in Graves' hyperthyroidism and ophthalmopathy. Researchers took RNA transcripts and amplified the TCR beta CDR3 regions from them. First-round RT-PCR targeting the TCR CDR3 was performed with the HTBI primer set. TCRdb redid the calling of the multiplex PCR reads with MiXCR, one entry per CDR3 protein. Of roughly 180,000 distinct CDR3 sequences listed, less than 10% are singletons. The sequencing input was blood. The receptors shown here come from a young woman with Graves' hyperthyroidism that later progressed to Graves' ophthalmopathy.

This clonotype was counted many times. The CDR3, as DNA: TGTGCCAGCAGAACGGACAGCAACACTGAAGCTTTCTTT. Translation: CASRTDSNTEAFF. This sequence joins TRBV2 and TRBJ1-1; D is possibly TRBD1 (6 bases). V was cut by 6 bases and J by 2 bases, with 10 bases left in between. CDR3 size: 13 residues. CDR1 is SNHLY and CDR2 is FYNNEI in the germline V gene.

The chain recombines TRBV28 with TRBJ2-3; 7 bases fit TRBD2. The CDR3 length is 16 residues. With V trimmed by 5 bases and J by 1 base, 9 bases remained unmatched. Germline V gene data show CDR1 as MDHEN and CDR2 as SYDVKM. As DNA, the CDR3 is TGTGCCAGCAGTCCAACCGGGGGGACGGGCACAGATACGCAGTATTTT. Protein product: CASSPTGGTGTDTQYF.

The chain uses TRBV28 and TRBJ1-6, with D possibly being TRBD1 (6 bases). Germline V gene sequence: CDR1 MDHEN, CDR2 SYDVKM. The CDR3 sequence is 15 residues long. The V and J ends lost 6 bases and 0 bases respectively, with 9 bases between them. The chain's CDR3 is CASRLGGSYNSPLHF. The CDR3 DNA is TGTGCCAGCAGACTAGGGGGCTCCTATAATTCACCCCTCCACTTT.

In its sample, this clonotype was seen a few times. The chain joins TRBV10-3 to TRBJ2-3; perhaps TRBD1 as D (5 bases). Germline V gives CDR1 ENHRY, CDR2 SYGVKD. This CDR3 is built from 14 residues. The germline V and J ends were trimmed by 4 bases and 5 bases, with 13 bases remaining between them. CDR3 in amino acids: CAISVGQGVDTQYF. CDR3 coding DNA: TGTGCCATCAGTGTTGGGCAGGGTGTAGATACGCAGTATTTT.

As regards this clonotype: A much larger clone differs from this one at a single base, so this may be a read error. The CDR3 nucleotides are TGTGCCAGCAGCTTAGGGGGACTCAATGAGCGGTTCTTC. It specifies CASSLGGLNERFF. This rearrangement joins TRBV7-2 to TRBJ2-1; a possible D gene is TRBD2 (6 bases). Germline V CDR1 and CDR2: SGHTA, FQGNSA. The CDR3 consists of 13 residues.

This clonotype was observed a few times. A much larger clone lies a single base off, so this may be a read error. V gene TRBV12-3 or TRBV12-4 combines with J gene TRBJ2-5; no clear D. CDR3 length: 11 residues. CDR3 residues: CVSSLKETQYF. The DNA of the CDR3 is TGTGTCAGCAGTCTGAAAGAGACCCAGTACTTC.

This clonotype was seen many times. This chain links TRBV11-2 with TRBJ2-1; D is possibly TRBD1 (8 bases). From germline, CDR1 is SGHAT and CDR2 FQNNGV. This CDR3 region has 14 residues. Deletions cut 4 bases from V and 15 bases from J, with 22 bases between. CDR3 amino acids: CASSSTGGGDRRFF. For the CDR3, the DNA is TGTGCCAGCAGCTCCACAGGGGGAGGGGACAGAAGGTTCTTC.

This clonotype was seen more than once but under ten times. The chain is built from TRBV19 and TRBJ2-7; the D gene is possibly TRBD1 (5 bases). V lost 3 bases and J 2 bases, leaving 20 bases between the germline ends. The CDR3 contains 17 residues. Germline CDR1 reads LNHDA; CDR2 reads SQIVND (reference sequence). CDR3 sequence reads: CASSMAPDSVQPYEQYF. Written as DNA, the CDR3 is TGTGCCAGTAGTATGGCTCCAGACAGTGTACAACCCTACGAGCAGTACTTC.

This clonotype was seen many times. This chain links TRBV6-1 with TRBJ1-2; possibly TRBD1 for D (6 bases). The CDR3 loop spans 15 amino acids. V lost 5 bases and J 3 bases, leaving 16 bases between the germline ends. CDR1 and CDR2 from the germline V gene are MNHNS and SASEGT. DNA for the CDR3: TGTGCCAGCAGTTCCCCGGAGGGGGGGGACTATGGCTACACCTTC. This gives the protein CASSSPEGGDYGYTF.

This clonotype was observed at least ten times. V is TRBV18 and J is TRBJ2-5, with D perhaps matching TRBD1 (5 bases). The V and J ends lost 3 bases and 2 bases respectively, with 13 bases between them. Germline V lookup: CDR1 KGHSH, CDR2 LQKENI. The CDR3 is 15 amino acids. The CDR3 region is CASSPPQGRQETQYF. CDR3 DNA: TGTGCCAGCTCACCCCCCCAGGGCCGGCAAGAGACCCAGTACTTC.

This chain joins TRBV11-3 and TRBJ2-3; TRBD1 is a possible D gene (6 bases). V was cut by 9 bases and J by 4 bases, with 20 bases left in between. The CDR3 has 15 amino acids. Germline assignment: CDR1 SGHNT and CDR2 YENEEA. In DNA form, the CDR3 reads TGTGCCAGAAGCCGCCGCAGGGGCGTTGCAGATACGCAGTATTTT. Encoded protein: CARSRRRGVADTQYF.

This clonotype was found many times. CDR3 region: CASSRSPGTDYGYTF. CDR3 nucleotide sequence: TGTGCCAGTAGTCGAAGTCCCGGGACAGACTATGGCTACACCTTC. V is TRBV19 and J is TRBJ1-2; 7 positions match TRBD1. Trimming cost V 5 bases and J 3 bases; bases outside gene matches: 9. Germline CDR1 LNHDA, CDR2 SQIVND (reference sequence). This CDR3 contains 15 residues.

In this sample, this clonotype turned up many times. The chain links TRBV28 to TRBJ1-5; 9 nucleotides align to TRBD1. V shed 4 bases, J shed 4 bases, and the junction held 5 bases outside the gene matches. The germline V gene has CDR1 MDHEN and CDR2 SYDVKM. The CDR3 extends over 15 amino acids. DNA of the CDR3: TGTGCCAGCAGTTGGGTGACAGGGGGAAATCAGCCCCAGCATTTT. Its translation: CASSWVTGGNQPQHF.

In this sample, this clonotype turned up many times. The chain recombines TRBV28 with TRBJ2-7; D remains ambiguous. V was clipped by 4 bases and J by 4 bases, with 8 bases between them. Germline V CDR1 and CDR2: MDHEN, SYDVKM. This CDR3 region has 12 residues. CDR3 loop: CASSSSIYEQYF. The CDR3 region has the DNA TGTGCCAGCAGTTCCTCGATATACGAGCAGTACTTC.

This clonotype has ten or more counts. DNA of the CDR3: TGTGCCATTTCCTCGATCCGGGCGGGCGTGTACAATGAGCAGTTCTTC. It yields the protein CAISSIRAGVYNEQFF. The chain combines TRBV10-3 with TRBJ2-1; a possible D gene is TRBD2 (5 bases). CDR1 ENHRY and CDR2 SYGVKD come from the germline V gene. The CDR3 has 16 amino acids. V lost 9 bases and J lost 4, with 22 bases in between.

This clonotype occurred many times. The chain links TRBV20-1 to TRBJ2-7; 9 bases are a match to TRBD2. CDR3 length equals 15 residues. The ends lost 1 base at V and 1 base at J; junction bases unmatched: 5. Germline CDR1 and CDR2: DFQATT and SNEGSKA (reference sequence). CDR3 in amino acids: CSARVYSGGSYEQYF. The CDR3 region has the DNA TGCAGTGCTAGAGTCTATAGCGGGGGATCCTACGAGCAGTACTTC.

V usage is TRBV9 and J usage is TRBJ2-2; the D is unclear. V lost 4 bases to trimming and J lost 7 bases, with 20 bases between them. CDR1 SGDLS and CDR2 YYNGEE come from the germline V gene. The CDR3 is 16 residues long. The CDR3 DNA is TGTGCCAGCAGCCTCCAGACCTCGGGTCGGAACGGGGAGCTGTTTTTT. This encodes CASSLQTSGRNGELFF.

Many counts were recorded for this clonotype. The rearrangement joins TRBV20-1 to TRBJ1-1, with D perhaps TRBD1 (5 bases). Trimming took off 1 base at V and 0 bases at J, with 6 bases between the two ends. CDR1 and CDR2 from the germline V gene are DFQATT and SNEGSKA (reference sequence). The CDR3 consists of 13 residues. CDR3 region: CSARVGVNTEAFF. The CDR3 region has the DNA TGCAGTGCTAGAGTAGGGGTGAACACTGAAGCTTTCTTT.

This clonotype was seen at least ten times. The chain has TRBV5-1 and TRBJ1-2; D gene ambiguous. CDR1 is SGHRS and CDR2 is YFSETQ in the germline V gene. The V and J ends lost 2 bases and 3 bases respectively, with 11 bases between them. The CDR3 contains 14 residues. For the CDR3, the DNA is TGCGCCAGCAGCTTTAACAAGGATTACTATGGCTACACCTTC. Translating it yields CASSFNKDYYGYTF.

At least ten counts were recorded for this clonotype. The chain uses TRBV30 and TRBJ1-2; TRBD1 might be the D (5 bases). The germline CDR1 and CDR2 sequences are GTSNPN and SVGIG (reference sequence). This CDR3 has 13 amino acids. Trimming shortened V by 3 bases and J by 4 bases, and 12 bases separated the two germline ends. CDR3 in DNA: TGTGCCTGGAGCGTCGGGGGAGGCTATGGCTACACCTTC. This encodes CAWSVGGGYGYTF.

This clonotype was found many times. The chain combines TRBV7-8 with TRBJ1-5; TRBD1 matches 10 bases. This CDR3 spans 14 amino acids. CDR1 is SGHVS and CDR2 is FQNEAQ in the germline V gene. The J segment lost 7 bases and the V segment lost 5 bases, leaving 5 bases of the junction unmatched. This CDR3 reads CASSLGTGEQPQHF. CDR3 nucleotide sequence: TGTGCCAGCAGCCTAGGGACAGGGGAACAGCCCCAGCATTTT.

CDR3 sequence reads: CASSQSAWTSGGASYEQYF. CDR3 in DNA: TGCGCCAGCAGCCAGAGCGCTTGGACTAGCGGGGGGGCCTCCTACGAGCAGTACTTC. V and J are TRBV4-1 and TRBJ2-7, with TRBD2 identical over 15 bases. The length of the CDR3 is 19 residues. Germline CDR1 is MGHRA and CDR2 is YSYEKL. V lost 3 bases and J lost 0; bases outside the gene matches: 9.

This clonotype was counted many times. The chain has TRBV3-1 and TRBJ1-1; TRBD1 aligns across 7 bases. CDR3 size: 16 residues. The ends lost 4 bases at V and 4 bases at J; junction bases unmatched: 12. Germline V gives CDR1 LGHDT, CDR2 YNNKEL (reference sequence). CDR3 region: CASSPGQPLLGTEAFF. DNA of the CDR3: TGTGCCAGCAGCCCGGGACAGCCCCTGTTAGGCACTGAAGCTTTCTTT.

This clonotype was recorded at least ten times. The CDR3 is CASSSRLDLRANQPQHF. Here the CDR3 DNA reads TGTGCCAGCAGTTCGCGATTGGACTTACGAGCCAATCAGCCCCAGCATTTT. The genes are TRBV28 and TRBJ1-5; D uncertain. Trimming left V 4 bases short and J 3 bases short, with 19 bases between. The V gene's germline CDR1 is MDHEN and CDR2 SYDVKM. CDR3 size: 17 residues.

This clonotype appeared many times. The chain couples TRBV7-8 to TRBJ2-6, with D perhaps matching TRBD1 (7 bases). The CDR3 extends over 16 amino acids. V was trimmed by 2 bases and J by 4 bases, leaving 12 bases between them. Germline CDR1 reads SGHVS; CDR2 reads FQNEAQ. CDR3 nucleotides: TGTGCCAGCAGCTTATTCAGGGGGGACGGGGCCAACGTCCTGACTTTC. Translated, it gives CASSLFRGDGANVLTF.

The chain carries TRBV3-1 and TRBJ1-6; TRBD1 is a possible D gene (6 bases). Deletions cut 2 bases from V and 8 bases from J, with 13 bases between. The CDR3 has 15 amino acids. In germline, CDR1 is LGHDT, CDR2 YNNKEL (reference sequence). The CDR3: CASSQRTGFDSPLHF. DNA of the CDR3: TGTGCCAGCAGCCAACGAACAGGGTTTGATTCACCCCTCCACTTT.

The chain links TRBV27 to TRBJ2-4; D might be TRBD1 or TRBD2, each matching 5 bases. This CDR3 is 17 amino acids long. Germline CDR1 and CDR2: MNHEY and SMNVEV (reference sequence). V lost 1 base, J lost 1 base, and 14 bases lay in between. Written as DNA, the CDR3 is TGTGCCAGCAGTTTATATTCTCCGGGGACGGCCAAAAACATTCAGTACTTC. It yields the protein CASSLYSPGTAKNIQYF.

The rearrangement links TRBV7-9 to TRBJ2-2; no firm D call. Germline CDR1 and CDR2: SEHNR and FQNEAQ (reference sequence). The CDR3 runs to 12 residues. Trimming took 3 bases from V and 6 from J, leaving 5 bases between them. The CDR3 nucleotides read TGTGCCAGCAGCTTCCTGCCCGGGGAGCTGTTTTTT. As protein: CASSFLPGELFF.